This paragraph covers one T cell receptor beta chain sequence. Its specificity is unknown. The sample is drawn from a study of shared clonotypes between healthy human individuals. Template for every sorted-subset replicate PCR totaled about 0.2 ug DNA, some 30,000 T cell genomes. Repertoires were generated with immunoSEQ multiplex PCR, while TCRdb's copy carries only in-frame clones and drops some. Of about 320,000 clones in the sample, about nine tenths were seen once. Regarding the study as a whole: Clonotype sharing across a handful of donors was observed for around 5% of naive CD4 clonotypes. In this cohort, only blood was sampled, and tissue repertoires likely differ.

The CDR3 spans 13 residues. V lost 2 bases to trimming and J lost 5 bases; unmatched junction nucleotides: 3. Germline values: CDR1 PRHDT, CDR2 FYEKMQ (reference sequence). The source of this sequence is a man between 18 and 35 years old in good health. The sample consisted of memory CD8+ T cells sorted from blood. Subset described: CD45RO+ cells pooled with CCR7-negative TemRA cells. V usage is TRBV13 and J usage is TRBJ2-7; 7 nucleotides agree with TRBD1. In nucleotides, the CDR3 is TGTGCCAGCAGCTTAAGAGGGACAGACGAGCAGTACTTC. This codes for CASSLRGTDEQYF. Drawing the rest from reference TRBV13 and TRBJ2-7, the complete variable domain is AAGVIQSPRHLIKEKRETATLKCYPIPRHDTVYWYQQGPGQDPQFLISFYEKMQSDKGSIPDRFSAQQFSDYHSELNMSSLELGDSALYFCASSLRGTDEQYFGPGTRLTVT.